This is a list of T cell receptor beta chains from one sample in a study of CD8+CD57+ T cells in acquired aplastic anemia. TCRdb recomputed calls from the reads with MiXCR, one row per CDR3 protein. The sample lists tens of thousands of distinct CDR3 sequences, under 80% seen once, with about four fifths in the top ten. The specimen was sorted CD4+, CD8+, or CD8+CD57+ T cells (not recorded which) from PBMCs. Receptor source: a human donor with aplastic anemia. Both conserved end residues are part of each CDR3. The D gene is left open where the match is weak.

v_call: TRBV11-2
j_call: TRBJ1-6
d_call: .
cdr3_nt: TGTGCCAGCAGCTTAGATCTGGCAGCTACCAATTCACCCCTCCACTTT
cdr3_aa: CASSLDLAATNSPLHF

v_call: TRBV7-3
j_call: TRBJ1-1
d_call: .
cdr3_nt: TGTGCCAGCAGCTTAACACGGGACAACACTGAAGCTTTCTTT
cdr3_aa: CASSLTRDNTEAFF

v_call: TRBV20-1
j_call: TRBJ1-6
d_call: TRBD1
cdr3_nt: TGCAGTGCTAGGGGCCTAACCTGGGACAGGGATGAATCACCCCTCCACTTT
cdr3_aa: CSARGLTWDRDESPLHF

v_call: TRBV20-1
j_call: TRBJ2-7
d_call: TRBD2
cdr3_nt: TGCAGTGCTAGAGTCGGCGGGGGAAAGTACGAGCAGTACTTC
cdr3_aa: CSARVGGGKYEQYF

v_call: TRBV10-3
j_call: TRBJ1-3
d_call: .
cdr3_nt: TGTGCCATCAGTGAGCTCAGGGACCTATCTGGAAACACCATATATTTT
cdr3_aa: CAISELRDLSGNTIYF

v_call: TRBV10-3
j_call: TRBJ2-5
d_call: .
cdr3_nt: TGTGCCATCAGTGAGAGAGATAAGACCCAGTACTTC
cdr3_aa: CAISERDKTQYF

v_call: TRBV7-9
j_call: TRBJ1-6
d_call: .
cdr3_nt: TGTGCCAGCAGCACTCATTATTCACCCCTCCACTTT
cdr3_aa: CASSTHYSPLHF

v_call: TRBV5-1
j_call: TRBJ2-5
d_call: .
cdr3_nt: TGCGCCAGCAGCTTCGGTAGGGGACTGGATCAAGAGACCCAGTACTTC
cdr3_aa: CASSFGRGLDQETQYF

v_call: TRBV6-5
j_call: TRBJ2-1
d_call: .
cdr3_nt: TGTGTCAGCAGTTACAGACTAGGCGGTTTTGAGCAGTTCTTC
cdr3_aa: CVSSYRLGGFEQFF

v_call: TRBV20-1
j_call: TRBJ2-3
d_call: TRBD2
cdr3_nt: TGCAGTGGGACTAGCGGGACAGATACGCAGTATTTT
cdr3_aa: CSGTSGTDTQYF

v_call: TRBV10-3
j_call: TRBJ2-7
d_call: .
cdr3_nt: TGTGCCATCAGTGAACAGGGCCTCGCCGAGCAGTACTTC
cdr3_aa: CAISEQGLAEQYF

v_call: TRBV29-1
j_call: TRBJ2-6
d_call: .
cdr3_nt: TGCAGCGTTGCAGGGATCTCTGGGGCCAACGTCCTGACTTTC
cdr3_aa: CSVAGISGANVLTF

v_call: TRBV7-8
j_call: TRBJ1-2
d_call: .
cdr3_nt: TGTGCCAGCAGCTCGGGACTCCCAGGCTACACCTTC
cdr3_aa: CASSSGLPGYTF